This T cell receptor beta chain is from a study of shared clonotypes between healthy human individuals. Study findings and constraints: Among non-shared clonotypes, generation probabilities were lower than among those shared by all four donors. Estimated clonotype richness was generally higher in naive than memory subsets.

Repertoires were generated with immunoSEQ multiplex PCR, while TCRdb's copy carries only in-frame clones and drops some. The table includes about 2.2 million clones, about 94% detected once. The CDR3 is 15 amino acids. Deletions cut 0 bases from V and 2 bases from J, with 8 bases between. Looked up from germline, CDR1 is SGHDN and CDR2 is FVKESK. This clone was counted only a few times. Its target is unknown. Terminally differentiated effector memory CD45RA+ cells were excluded by CCR7 positive selection of CD45RO-negative cells. The donors, all of them Caucasian adults, lived in Nashville, Tennessee. Sequenced: naive CD8+ T cells from PBMCs. The J gene is TRBJ1-3, the V gene TRBV14; D might be TRBD1 (5 bases). This clonotype was obtained from a man aged 18 to 29 in good health. Some clones in this sample may be carry-over from other donors' samples. CDR3 coding DNA: TGTGCCAGCAGCCAAGAAAGAGGGGCTGGAAACACCATATATTTT. Translating gives CASSQERGAGNTIYF.